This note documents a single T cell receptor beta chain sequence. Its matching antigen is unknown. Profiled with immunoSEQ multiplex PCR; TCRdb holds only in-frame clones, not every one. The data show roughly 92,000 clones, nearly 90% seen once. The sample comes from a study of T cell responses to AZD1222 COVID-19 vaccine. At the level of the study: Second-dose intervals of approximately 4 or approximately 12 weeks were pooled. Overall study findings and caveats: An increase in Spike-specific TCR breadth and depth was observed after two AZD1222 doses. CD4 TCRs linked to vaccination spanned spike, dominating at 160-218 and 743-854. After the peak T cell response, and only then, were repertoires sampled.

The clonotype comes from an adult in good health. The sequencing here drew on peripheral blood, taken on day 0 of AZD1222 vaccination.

The CDR3 DNA sequence: TGTGCCACCCCCAGGGGACATCAGGTCGAGCAGTACTTC. Translating it yields CATPRGHQVEQYF. The gene calls are TRBV24-1 and TRBJ2-7, with D perhaps matching TRBD1 (6 bases). Between the trimmed V and J ends, which lost 9 bases and 6 bases, there was a span of 17 bases. Germline V gives CDR1 KGHDR, CDR2 SFDVKD. This CDR3 comprises 13 residues.